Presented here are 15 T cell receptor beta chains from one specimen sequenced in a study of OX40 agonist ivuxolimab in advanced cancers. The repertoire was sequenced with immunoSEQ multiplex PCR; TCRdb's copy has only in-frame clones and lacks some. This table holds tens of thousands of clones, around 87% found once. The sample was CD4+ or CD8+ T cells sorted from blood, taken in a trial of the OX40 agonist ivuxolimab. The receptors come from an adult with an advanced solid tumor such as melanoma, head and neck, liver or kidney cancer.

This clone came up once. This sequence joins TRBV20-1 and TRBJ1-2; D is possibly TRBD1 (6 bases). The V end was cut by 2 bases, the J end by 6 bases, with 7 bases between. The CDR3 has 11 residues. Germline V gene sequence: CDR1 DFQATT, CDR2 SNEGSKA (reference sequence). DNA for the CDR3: TGCAGTGCTAGACAGGGGAATGGCTACACCTTC. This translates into CSARQGNGYTF.

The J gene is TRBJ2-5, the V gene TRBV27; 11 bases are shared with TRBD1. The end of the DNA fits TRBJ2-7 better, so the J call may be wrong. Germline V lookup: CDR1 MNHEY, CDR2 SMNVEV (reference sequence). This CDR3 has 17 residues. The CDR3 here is CASSLSRLGQGAYEQYF. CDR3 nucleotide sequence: TGTGCCAGCAGTTTATCGCGTCTGGGACAGGGGGCCTACGAGCAGTACTTC.

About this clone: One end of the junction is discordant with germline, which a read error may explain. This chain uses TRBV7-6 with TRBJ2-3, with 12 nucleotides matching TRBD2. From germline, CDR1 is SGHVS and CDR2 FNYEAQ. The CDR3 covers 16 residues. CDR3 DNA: TGTGCCAGCAGATTAGGGACTAGCGGGAGCACAGATACGCAGTATTTT. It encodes CASRLGTSGSTDTQYF.

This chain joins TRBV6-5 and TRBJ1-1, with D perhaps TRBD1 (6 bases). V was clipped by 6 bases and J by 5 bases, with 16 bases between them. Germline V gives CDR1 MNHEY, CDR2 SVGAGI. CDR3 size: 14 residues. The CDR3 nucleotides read TGTGCCAGCAGGACACAGGGCGGTACAACTGAAGCTTTCTTT. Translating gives CASRTQGGTTEAFF.

DNA for the CDR3: TGTGCCAGCAGCTCCTCCCGGGGCCCGATCGAGCAGTACTTC. The encoded protein is CASSSSRGPIEQYF. V usage is TRBV6-5 and J usage is TRBJ2-7; D may be TRBD1 or TRBD2 (5 bases each). The germline V gene encodes CDR1 MNHEY and CDR2 SVGAGI. Trimming took 6 bases from V and 6 from J, leaving 18 bases between them. This CDR3 spans 14 amino acids.

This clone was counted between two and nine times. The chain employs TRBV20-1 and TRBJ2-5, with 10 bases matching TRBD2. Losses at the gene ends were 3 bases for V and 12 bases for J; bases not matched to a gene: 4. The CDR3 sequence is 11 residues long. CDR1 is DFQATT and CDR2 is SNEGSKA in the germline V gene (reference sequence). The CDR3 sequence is CSARTSGPEYF. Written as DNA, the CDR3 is TGCAGTGCTAGGACTAGCGGGCCAGAGTACTTC.

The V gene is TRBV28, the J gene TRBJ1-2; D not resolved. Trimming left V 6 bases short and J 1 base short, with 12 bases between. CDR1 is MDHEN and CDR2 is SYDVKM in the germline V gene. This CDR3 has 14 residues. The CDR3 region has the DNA TGTGCCAGCAGCCCCCAGACTGTTAACTATGGCTACACCTTC. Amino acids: CASSPQTVNYGYTF.

CDR3 amino acids: CASSYGGLGEKLFF. CDR3 sequence (DNA): TGTGCCAGCAGTTACGGAGGGCTAGGGGAAAAACTGTTTTTT. The rearrangement joins TRBV6-5 to TRBJ1-4; D call uncertain. Germline V gene sequence: CDR1 MNHEY, CDR2 SVGAGI. The length of the CDR3 is 14 residues. V lost 2 bases and J 8 bases, leaving 12 bases between the germline ends.

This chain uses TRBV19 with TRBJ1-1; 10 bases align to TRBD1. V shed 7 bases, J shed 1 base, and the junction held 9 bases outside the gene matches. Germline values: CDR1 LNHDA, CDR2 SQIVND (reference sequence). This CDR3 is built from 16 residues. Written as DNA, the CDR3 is TGTGCCAGTAAAGACAGGGGGCGTTCTCCGAACACTGAAGCTTTCTTT. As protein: CASKDRGRSPNTEAFF.

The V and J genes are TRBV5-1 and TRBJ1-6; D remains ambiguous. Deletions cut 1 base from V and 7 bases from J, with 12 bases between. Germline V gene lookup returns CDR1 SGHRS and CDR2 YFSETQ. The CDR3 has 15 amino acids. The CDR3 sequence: CASSLRGRHNSPLHF. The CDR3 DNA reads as TGCGCCAGCAGCTTGCGGGGTCGCCACAATTCACCCCTCCACTTT.

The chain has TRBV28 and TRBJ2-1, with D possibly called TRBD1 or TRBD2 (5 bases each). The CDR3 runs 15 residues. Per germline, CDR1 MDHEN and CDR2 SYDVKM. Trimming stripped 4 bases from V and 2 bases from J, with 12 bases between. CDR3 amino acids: CASSSGTIPYNEQFF. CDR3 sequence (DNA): TGTGCCAGCAGTTCCGGGACCATCCCCTACAATGAGCAGTTCTTC.

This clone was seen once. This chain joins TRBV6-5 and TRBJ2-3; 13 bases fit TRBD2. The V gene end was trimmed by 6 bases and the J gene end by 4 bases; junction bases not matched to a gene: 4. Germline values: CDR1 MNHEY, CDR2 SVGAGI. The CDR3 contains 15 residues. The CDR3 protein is CASRRTSGGSDTQYF. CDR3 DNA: TGTGCCAGCAGACGGACTAGCGGGGGTTCAGATACGCAGTATTTT.

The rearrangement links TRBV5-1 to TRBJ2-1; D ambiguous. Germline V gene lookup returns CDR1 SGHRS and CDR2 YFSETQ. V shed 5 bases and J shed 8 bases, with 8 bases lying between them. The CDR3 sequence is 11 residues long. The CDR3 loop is CASRVDDEQFF. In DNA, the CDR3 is TGCGCCAGCAGAGTCGACGATGAGCAGTTCTTC.

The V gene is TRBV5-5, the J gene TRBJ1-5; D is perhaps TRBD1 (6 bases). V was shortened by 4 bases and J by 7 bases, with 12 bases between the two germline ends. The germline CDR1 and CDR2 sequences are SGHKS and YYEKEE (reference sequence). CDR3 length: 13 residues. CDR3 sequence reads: CASSVRGGQPQHF. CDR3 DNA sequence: TGTGCCAGCAGCGTCAGGGGTGGGCAGCCCCAGCATTTT.

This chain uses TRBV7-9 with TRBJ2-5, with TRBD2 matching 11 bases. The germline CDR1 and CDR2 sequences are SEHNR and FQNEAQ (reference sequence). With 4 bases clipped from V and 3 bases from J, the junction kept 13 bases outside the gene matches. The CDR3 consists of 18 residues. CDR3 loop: CASSSHPLAGGPKETQYF. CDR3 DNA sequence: TGTGCCAGCAGCTCCCATCCGCTAGCGGGGGGACCCAAAGAGACCCAGTACTTC. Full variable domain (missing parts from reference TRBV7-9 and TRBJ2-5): DTGVSQNPRHKITKRGQNVTFRCDPISEHNRLYWYRQTLGQGPEFLTYFQNEAQLEKSRLLSDRFSAERPKGSFSTLEIQRTEQGDSAMYLCASSSHPLAGGPKETQYFGPGTRLLVL.